What follows are 32 T cell receptor beta chains derived from one specimen sequenced in a study of T-cell memory formation after mild COVID-19. A single record per CDR3 protein comes from TCRdb applying MiXCR to the 5' RACE reads. The sample records approximately 230,000 distinct CDR3 sequences, roughly 17% being singletons. The sample comprised PBMCs or a T cell subset sorted from them (not recorded which). The receptor set was obtained from a man aged 18-30 years who had mild COVID-19 (a few samples of this study predate the infection). Cell type and time point are not known.

This chain connects TRBV7-9 to TRBJ2-1; 8 positions agree with TRBD2. Trimming at V came to 1 base and at J to 16 bases, leaving 9 bases not matched to a gene. The CDR3 is 13 amino acids. Per the germline V gene, CDR1 is SEHNR and CDR2 is FQNEAQ (reference sequence). CDR3 nucleotides: TGTGCCAGCAGCTTAGGAACCGGGACTAGAAAATTCTTC. Translated: CASSLGTGTRKFF.

J is TRBJ2-7 and V is TRBV12-3 or TRBV12-4; 7 bases align to TRBD1. The ends lost 4 bases at V and 5 bases at J; junction bases unmatched: 5. CDR3 length: 13 residues. The CDR3 is CASSSDRVHEQYF. The DNA for the CDR3 is TGTGCCAGCAGTTCCGACAGGGTCCACGAGCAGTACTTC.

This clonotype was counted ten times or more. The rearrangement uses TRBV5-1 and TRBJ2-3; D is perhaps TRBD2 (6 bases). V lost 7 bases to trimming and J lost 3 bases, with 9 bases between them. The CDR3 contains 12 residues. Germline V gene data show CDR1 as SGHRS and CDR2 as YFSETQ. CDR3: CASHAGTDTQYF. CDR3 sequence (DNA): TGCGCCAGCCACGCGGGAACAGATACGCAGTATTTT.

The J gene is TRBJ2-5, the V gene TRBV10-3; TRBD2 aligns across 7 bases. This CDR3 is built from 19 residues. Germline assignment: CDR1 ENHRY and CDR2 SYGVKD. V lost 0 bases to trimming and J lost 4 bases; unmatched junction nucleotides: 17. The CDR3 here is CAISESLMVPAGKGETQYF. The CDR3, as DNA: TGTGCCATCAGTGAGTCCCTTATGGTTCCAGCGGGGAAGGGAGAGACCCAGTACTTC.

V and J are TRBV20-1 and TRBJ2-7; TRBD1 matches at 10 bases. V lost 6 bases, J lost 2 bases, and 13 bases stayed unmatched. Germline V CDR1 and CDR2: DFQATT, SNEGSKA (reference sequence). The CDR3 length is 16 residues. CDR3 amino acids: CSAWFPDRGRPYEQYF. CDR3 coding DNA: TGCAGTGCCTGGTTCCCTGACAGGGGGCGCCCCTACGAGCAGTACTTC.

The chain combines TRBV6-4 with TRBJ2-4; TRBD2 agrees at 16 bases. Trimming took 5 bases from V and 7 from J; bases not matched to a gene: 14. The CDR3 is 19 amino acids. CDR1 is MRHNA, CDR2 SNTAGT, per germline. CDR3 DNA: TGTGCCAGCAGTTCCTTTTCCACGGGACTAGCGGGGGGGTTGAACATTCAGTACTTC. It encodes CASSSFSTGLAGGLNIQYF.

This clonotype has more than one count but fewer than ten. The chain employs TRBV20-1 and TRBJ1-5; TRBD1 is a possible D gene (6 bases). The CDR3 has 15 amino acids. CDR1 DFQATT and CDR2 SNEGSKA come from the germline V gene (reference sequence). With 1 base removed from V and 7 bases from J, the gap between germline ends came to 17 bases. Written as DNA, the CDR3 is TGCAGTGCTAGAGCCCCCACAGGGCTTGGGCAGCCCCAGCATTTT. Translating it yields CSARAPTGLGQPQHF.

The rearrangement links TRBV6-5 to TRBJ2-5; D is possibly TRBD1 (5 bases). V was trimmed by 5 bases and J by 5 bases, leaving 12 bases between them. The V gene's germline CDR1 is MNHEY and CDR2 SVGAGI. This CDR3 is built from 13 residues. As DNA, the CDR3 is TGTGCCAGCAGTGTCAGGGATGCGGAGACCCAGTACTTC. The encoded protein is CASSVRDAETQYF.

This clonotype was picked up a small number of times. The V gene is TRBV25-1, the J gene TRBJ2-5, with 7 bases fitting TRBD1. CDR1 and CDR2 from the germline V gene are MGHDK and SYGVNS. CDR3 length: 13 residues. J lost 5 bases, V lost 4 bases, and 4 bases had no gene match. In nucleotides, the CDR3 is TGTGCCAGCAGTGGACAGGGAGTGGAGACCCAGTACTTC. This sequence encodes CASSGQGVETQYF.

This clonotype came up many times. The chain uses TRBV5-6 and TRBJ1-6; D is perhaps TRBD1 (6 bases). Germline lookup yields CDR1 SGHDT and CDR2 YYEEEE. V gave up 4 bases and J gave up 3 bases, with 17 bases separating them. The CDR3 runs 17 residues. The CDR3 loop is CASSLRDRRLYNSPLHF. The CDR3 DNA reads TGTGCCAGCAGCCTTAGAGACAGGAGACTCTATAATTCACCCCTCCACTTT.

The chain combines TRBV18 with TRBJ1-2; 7 nucleotides match TRBD1. J lost 5 bases, V lost 3 bases, and 6 bases had no gene match. Per the germline V gene, CDR1 is KGHSH and CDR2 is LQKENI. The CDR3 loop spans 14 amino acids. Written as DNA, the CDR3 is TGTGCCAGCTCACCCGCCCGGACAGGTTATGGCTACACCTTC. It specifies CASSPARTGYGYTF.

The chain joins TRBV7-9 to TRBJ1-5; D unclear. The ends were cut back, 1 base at V and 1 base at J, with 14 bases in the middle. The CDR3 is 17 residues long. Germline V gene data show CDR1 as SEHNR and CDR2 as FQNEAQ (reference sequence). CDR3 DNA sequence: TGTGCCAGCAGCTTAGAGTCCCCTTTAGGGAGCAATCAGCCCCAGCATTTT. Translated: CASSLESPLGSNQPQHF.

The V gene is TRBV6-6, the J gene TRBJ2-6, with no clear D. CDR1 is MNHNY, CDR2 SVGAGI, per germline (reference sequence). Trimming stripped 7 bases from V and 4 bases from J, with 8 bases between. The CDR3 contains 13 residues. The CDR3 is CASTPAGANVLTF. In DNA, the CDR3 is TGTGCCAGCACCCCGGCGGGGGCCAACGTCCTGACTTTC.

This clonotype was counted only a few times. The V call is TRBV27, the J call TRBJ2-5; D is ambiguous. Germline V gene lookup returns CDR1 MNHEY and CDR2 SMNVEV (reference sequence). V lost 1 base and J lost 5, with 11 bases in between. The CDR3 is 14 residues long. The CDR3 protein is CASSLFPAIETQYF. The CDR3 DNA reads as TGTGCCAGCAGTTTATTTCCAGCCATTGAGACCCAGTACTTC.

The chain's CDR3 is CASSLMGASTDTQYF. DNA for the CDR3: TGTGCCAGCAGCTTGATGGGGGCTAGCACAGATACGCAGTATTTT. This chain uses TRBV5-8 with TRBJ2-3; perhaps TRBD1 as D (6 bases). V was cut by 1 base and J by 0 bases, with 9 bases left in between. CDR1 and CDR2 from the germline V gene are SGHTS and YDEGEE. The length of the CDR3 is 15 residues.

In this sample, this clonotype turned up a few times. This sequence joins TRBV6-2 or TRBV6-3 and TRBJ2-7; a possible D gene is TRBD1 (5 bases). The CDR3 has 15 amino acids. The V gene's germline CDR1 is MNHEY and CDR2 SVGEGT. V was shortened by 2 bases and J by 4 bases, with 15 bases between the two germline ends. CDR3 DNA: TGTGCCAGCAGTTACGAGGCCCCAGGGATTTACGAGCAGTACTTC. The encoded protein is CASSYEAPGIYEQYF.

The sample holds a few counts of this clonotype. The chain employs TRBV29-1 and TRBJ2-2; D gene uncertain. The germline CDR1 and CDR2 sequences are SQVTM and ANQGSEA. V shed 7 bases and J shed 9 bases, with 21 bases lying between them. This CDR3 comprises 14 residues. CDR3 DNA: TGCAGCGCCGCCCCCGGTCGCGAGCCCTGGGAGCTGTTTTTT. It specifies CSAAPGREPWELFF.

CDR3 DNA sequence: TGTGCCAGCAGACAGGGGTTGGGCAATCAGCCCCAGCATTTT. This encodes CASRQGLGNQPQHF. The V and J genes are TRBV5-6 and TRBJ1-5, with 7 bases that match TRBD1. CDR3 length: 14 amino acids. Per the germline V gene, CDR1 is SGHDT and CDR2 is YYEEEE. Trimming cost V 5 bases and J 2 bases; bases outside gene matches: 4.

This clonotype has only a few counts. The genes are TRBV3-1 and TRBJ1-6; D is ambiguous. The germline gives CDR1 LGHDT, CDR2 YNNKEL (reference sequence). The CDR3 is 15 amino acids. The V end was cut by 0 bases, the J end by 4 bases, with 7 bases between. Here the CDR3 DNA reads TGTGCCAGCAGCCAAGACCCAGGTTATAATTCACCCCTCCACTTT. Residues: CASSQDPGYNSPLHF.

This clonotype was recorded many times. This chain joins TRBV5-1 and TRBJ2-4, with D possibly matching TRBD1 (6 bases). The CDR3 loop spans 16 amino acids. CDR1 is SGHRS and CDR2 is YFSETQ in the germline V gene. Trimming took off 0 bases at V and 1 base at J, with 11 bases between the two ends. CDR3 DNA sequence: TGCGCCAGCAGCTTGGATGGACAGCGGGCCAAAAACATTCAGTACTTC. Protein product: CASSLDGQRAKNIQYF.

V gene TRBV7-9 combines with J gene TRBJ2-1; D gene uncertain. V shed 5 bases and J shed 7 bases, with 9 bases lying between them. The CDR3 has 12 residues. Germline V gene data show CDR1 as SEHNR and CDR2 as FQNEAQ (reference sequence). CDR3 sequence: CASSETRNEQFF. In DNA, the CDR3 is TGTGCCAGCAGCGAAACACGGAATGAGCAGTTCTTC.

V and J are TRBV19 and TRBJ2-5; D unresolved. The V end was cut by 5 bases, the J end by 3 bases, with 4 bases between. CDR1 and CDR2 from the germline V gene are LNHDA and SQIVND (reference sequence). This CDR3 is built from 11 residues. Here the CDR3 DNA reads TGTGCCAGTAGTTGGGAAGAGACCCAGTACTTC. Its translation: CASSWEETQYF.

The rearrangement links TRBV5-1 to TRBJ2-1, with D perhaps matching TRBD1 (6 bases). CDR3 length: 16 residues. V was trimmed by 1 base and J by 2 bases, leaving 13 bases between them. Germline values: CDR1 SGHRS, CDR2 YFSETQ. The CDR3 bases are TGCGCCAGCAGCTTGTCAGGGGCCACGACCTACAATGAGCAGTTCTTC. It specifies CASSLSGATTYNEQFF.

The chain recombines TRBV24-1 with TRBJ2-2; 8 positions agree with TRBD1. The CDR3 loop spans 15 amino acids. Germline V gene lookup returns CDR1 KGHDR and CDR2 SFDVKD. V shed 9 bases, J shed 6 bases, and the junction held 11 bases outside the gene matches. CDR3 residues: CATGHSGGASGELFF. In DNA form, the CDR3 reads TGTGCCACCGGCCATTCAGGGGGCGCGTCCGGGGAGCTGTTTTTT.

This clonotype was picked up a small number of times. The CDR3 DNA is TGCAGTGCTAGAGTGGGGAAGGGTGATGAAAAACTGTTTTTT. As protein: CSARVGKGDEKLFF. The genes are TRBV20-1 and TRBJ1-4; D call uncertain. The V end was cut by 1 base, the J end by 6 bases, with 12 bases between. CDR3 length equals 14 residues. Germline V CDR1 and CDR2: DFQATT, SNEGSKA (reference sequence).

The gene calls are TRBV5-1 and TRBJ2-3, with a possible D match to TRBD1 (5 bases). V gave up 0 bases and J gave up 2 bases, with 7 bases separating them. The CDR3 has 14 amino acids. Looked up from germline, CDR1 is SGHRS and CDR2 is YFSETQ. The DNA of the CDR3 is TGCGCCAGCAGCTTGGACAGGCCCACAGATACGCAGTATTTT. Translated, it gives CASSLDRPTDTQYF.

This clonotype was seen only a few times. The V and J genes are TRBV6-2 or TRBV6-3 and TRBJ2-7; weak D call: TRBD2 (5 bases). CDR1 and CDR2 from the germline V gene are MNHEY and SVGEGT. The CDR3 has 13 residues. The V and J ends lost 6 bases and 0 bases respectively, with 9 bases between them. The CDR3 loop reads CASRPGNSYEQYF. For the CDR3, the DNA is TGTGCCAGCAGACCGGGAAACTCCTACGAGCAGTACTTC.

The rearrangement joins TRBV7-3 to TRBJ2-2, with 7 bases that match TRBD2. The V gene's germline CDR1 is SGHTA and CDR2 FQGTGA. The CDR3 is 15 amino acids. Unmatched junction bases numbered 10, after V lost 5 bases and J lost 7 bases. In nucleotides, the CDR3 is TGTGCCAGCAGCATGGGAGCGGGGTTCGACGGGGAGCTGTTTTTT. This gives the protein CASSMGAGFDGELFF.

This clonotype was detected many times. The CDR3 nucleotides read TGTGCCACCAGTGCCGGGGACAGATCTACGCAGTATTTT. Protein sequence: CATSAGDRSTQYF. The rearrangement links TRBV24-1 to TRBJ2-3, with TRBD1 identical over 7 bases. Trimming removed 5 bases from V and 8 bases from J; junction bases left unmatched: 6. The CDR3 is 13 residues long. CDR1 is KGHDR and CDR2 is SFDVKD in the germline V gene.

This clonotype was picked up a small number of times. This chain links TRBV5-5 with TRBJ2-7; weak D call: TRBD2 (6 bases). V lost 1 base and J lost 6, with 14 bases in between. Per the germline V gene, CDR1 is SGHKS and CDR2 is YYEKEE (reference sequence). The CDR3 runs to 14 residues. CDR3 sequence: CASSLTSRSLEQYF. CDR3 bases: TGTGCCAGCAGCTTGACTAGCAGATCCCTCGAGCAGTACTTC.

This clonotype was detected ten times or more. The J gene is TRBJ2-7, the V gene TRBV7-9; 10 bases fit TRBD1. Germline CDR1 and CDR2: SEHNR and FQNEAQ (reference sequence). The CDR3 has 17 residues. The V gene end was trimmed by 5 bases and the J gene end by 5 bases; junction bases not matched to a gene: 15. The CDR3: CASSAGTGAPLAHEQYF. The CDR3 nucleotides read TGTGCCAGCAGCGCCGGGACAGGGGCCCCTCTGGCCCACGAGCAGTACTTC. Based on the CDR3 plus reference TRBV7-9 and TRBJ2-7, the full variable domain is DTGVSQNPRHKITKRGQNVTFRCDPISEHNRLYWYRQTLGQGPEFLTYFQNEAQLEKSRLLSDRFSAERPKGSFSTLEIQRTEQGDSAMYLCASSAGTGAPLAHEQYFGPGTRLTVT.

This rearrangement joins TRBV20-1 to TRBJ1-3; weak D call: TRBD1 (5 bases). V shed 6 bases and J shed 4 bases, with 16 bases lying between them. Germline lookup yields CDR1 DFQATT and CDR2 SNEGSKA (reference sequence). The CDR3 consists of 14 residues. In DNA, the CDR3 is TGCAGTGCCAGCGTCGGGGGTCGGGGAAACACCATATATTTT. Protein: CSASVGGRGNTIYF.